A single sample gave rise to the 18 T cell receptor beta chains below, sequenced in a study of spatial heterogeneity in lung cancer. Study observations and caveats: Tracking of tumor mutation counts was seen in expanded intratumoral alpha and beta TCR counts.

Their antigens are not known. Time point in this sample: sample taken at primary tumor resection. TCRdb independently ran MiXCR on the 5' RACE reads; one entry per CDR3 protein. The repertoire consists of 9,900 or so distinct CDR3 sequences, with 12% occurring once and the leading ten covering over 9.5%. The sequenced sample was lung tumor tissue, obtained at surgery. Source of these receptors: a male donor with early-stage non-small cell lung cancer.

This clonotype has a count of ten or more. The chain joins TRBV15 to TRBJ2-3, with 7 nucleotides matching TRBD2. Losses at the gene ends were 0 bases for V and 2 bases for J; bases not matched to a gene: 8. Germline CDR1 and CDR2: LNHNV and YYDKDF (reference sequence). There are 17 residues in the CDR3. The CDR3 loop reads CATSRDRLAILTDTQYF. The CDR3 nucleotides read TGTGCCACCAGCAGAGATCGACTAGCTATCCTCACAGATACGCAGTATTTT. Drawing the rest from reference TRBV15 and TRBJ2-3, the complete variable domain is DAMVIQNPRYQVTQFGKPVTLSCSQTLNHNVMYWYQQKSSQAPKLLFHYYDKDFNNEADTPDNFQSRRPNTSFCFLDIRSPGLGDTAMYLCATSRDRLAILTDTQYFGPGTRLTVL.

There are many counts of this clonotype. The chain uses TRBV6-5 and TRBJ2-6; D not resolved. Trimming removed 6 bases at V and 2 bases at J, with 11 bases between. Per germline, CDR1 MNHEY and CDR2 SVGAGI. The CDR3 runs 15 residues. CDR3 DNA: TGTGCCAGCAGGATGGGCGTAGCTGGGGCCAACGTCCTGACTTTC. This gives the protein CASRMGVAGANVLTF.

This clonotype has a count of ten or more. CDR3 sequence: CASSLAMTGSPYEQYF. CDR3 DNA sequence: TGTGCCAGCAGCTTAGCGATGACAGGTTCACCCTACGAGCAGTACTTC. The rearrangement uses TRBV7-6 and TRBJ2-7; possibly TRBD1 for D (6 bases). Trimming removed 0 bases at V and 2 bases at J, with 14 bases between. The CDR3 loop spans 16 amino acids. The germline gives CDR1 SGHVS, CDR2 FNYEAQ.

This clonotype was picked up many times. V usage is TRBV7-9 and J usage is TRBJ1-2; the match to TRBD1 covers 7 bases. CDR1 is SEHNR and CDR2 is FQNEAQ in the germline V gene (reference sequence). J was trimmed by 2 bases and V by 5 bases; bases with no gene match: 5. This CDR3 has 14 amino acids. CDR3 in amino acids: CASSLPQGNYGYTF. The DNA for the CDR3 is TGTGCCAGCAGCCTCCCACAGGGGAACTATGGCTACACCTTC.

V is TRBV10-3 and J is TRBJ2-4; weak D call: TRBD2 (6 bases). The CDR3 runs 14 residues. The germline gives CDR1 ENHRY, CDR2 SYGVKD. Between the trimmed V and J ends, which lost 11 bases and 6 bases, there was a span of 20 bases. The CDR3 sequence is CAAGPGVQANIQYF. The CDR3 DNA sequence: TGTGCCGCGGGACCAGGAGTCCAGGCAAACATTCAGTACTTC.

This clonotype was seen ten or more times. The chain employs TRBV4-1 and TRBJ1-1; 12 nucleotides line up with TRBD1. Trimming removed 0 bases from V and 6 bases from J; junction bases left unmatched: 11. Germline values: CDR1 MGHRA, CDR2 YSYEKL. This CDR3 has 18 residues. CDR3 nucleotide sequence: TGCGCCAGCAGCCAAGATTTGAGGGACAGGGGGCTTATGCCTGAAGCTTTCTTT. Residues: CASSQDLRDRGLMPEAFF.

This clonotype was seen at least ten times. This chain connects TRBV7-2 to TRBJ2-7; either TRBD1 or TRBD2 may fit D (5 bases each). The germline V gene has CDR1 SGHTA and CDR2 FQGNSA. V dropped 0 bases and J dropped 0 bases, with 6 bases sitting between them. This CDR3 is built from 14 residues. The CDR3 bases are TGTGCCAGCAGCTTAGCGGGGGACTCCTACGAGCAGTACTTC. Protein sequence: CASSLAGDSYEQYF. The full variable domain, rest sourced from reference TRBV7-2 and TRBJ2-7, is GAGVSQSPSNKVTEKGKDVELRCDPISGHTALYWYRQSLGQGLEFLIYFQGNSAPDKSGLPSDRFSAERTGGSVSTLTIQRTQQEDSAVYLCASSLAGDSYEQYFGPGTRLTVT.

Ten or more counts support this clonotype. The chain couples TRBV4-2 to TRBJ2-1, with D uncertain. The CDR3 sequence is 12 residues long. The germline gives CDR1 LGHNA, CDR2 YNFKEQ. Deletions cut 0 bases from V and 15 bases from J, with 12 bases between. CDR3 residues: CASSQEVLELFF. Written as DNA, the CDR3 is TGTGCCAGCAGCCAAGAGGTCTTGGAGTTGTTCTTC.

As regards this clonotype: This may be a read error: a much more frequent sequence differs by one nucleotide. V usage is TRBV29-1 and J usage is TRBJ1-5, with TRBD1 matching 7 bases. Germline V CDR1 and CDR2: SQVTM, ANQGSEA. The CDR3 consists of 14 residues. The V and J ends lost 6 bases and 5 bases, in that order; junction bases with no gene match: 10. CDR3 residues: CSVRGTAVHQPQHF. In DNA, the CDR3 is TGCAGCGTCCGCGGGACAGCGGTCCATCAGCCCCAGCATTTT.

Sample share makes this clonotype medium-sized. The rearrangement uses TRBV6-6 and TRBJ2-3, with D unclear. The CDR3 is 11 amino acids. Trimming took 5 bases from V and 6 from J, leaving 6 bases between them. CDR1 and CDR2 (germline): MNHNY, SVGAGI (reference sequence). CDR3 in amino acids: CASSPSDTQYF. CDR3 DNA: TGTGCCAGCAGTCCCTCGGATACGCAGTATTTT.

Only one count was recorded for this clonotype. The gene calls are TRBV5-4 and TRBJ2-1; D uncertain. Germline CDR1 reads SGHNT; CDR2 reads YYREEE (reference sequence). The CDR3 has 12 amino acids. V lost 4 bases and J 9 bases, leaving 11 bases between the germline ends. The CDR3 region is CASSLWTGEQFF. The CDR3, as DNA: TGTGCCAGCAGCCTTTGGACGGGTGAGCAGTTCTTC. The whole variable domain, filled in from reference TRBV5-4 and TRBJ2-1, reads ETGVTQSPTHLIKTRGQQVTLRCSSQSGHNTVSWYQQALGQGPQFIFQYYREEENGRGNFPPRFSGLQFPNYSSELNVNALELDDSALYLCASSLWTGEQFFGPGTRLTVL.

Many counts were recorded for this clonotype. V and J are TRBV6-5 and TRBJ1-1; 9 nucleotides agree with TRBD1. There are 14 residues in the CDR3. From germline, CDR1 is MNHEY and CDR2 SVGAGI. With V trimmed by 0 bases and J by 10 bases, 6 bases remained unmatched. The CDR3 here is CASSYSPGQGRAFF. The CDR3 DNA follows: TGTGCCAGCAGTTACTCGCCGGGACAGGGTCGAGCTTTCTTT.

V gene TRBV5-1 combines with J gene TRBJ2-3; D remains unclear. The CDR3 sequence is 15 residues long. With 6 bases removed from V and 2 bases from J, the gap between germline ends came to 16 bases. The germline V gene encodes CDR1 SGHRS and CDR2 YFSETQ. The DNA of the CDR3 is TGCGCCAGCACCCCTCAAGGGCAGTCCACAGATACGCAGTATTTT. Protein: CASTPQGQSTDTQYF.

This clonotype is classed as medium-sized. The chain is built from TRBV6-5 and TRBJ2-7; maybe TRBD1 (6 bases). CDR1 and CDR2 from the germline V gene are MNHEY and SVGAGI. With 2 bases removed from V and 6 bases from J, the gap between germline ends came to 17 bases. The CDR3 has 15 amino acids. The CDR3 here is CASSYIAGVLREQYF. Written as DNA, the CDR3 is TGTGCCAGCAGTTACATCGCAGGGGTCCTCCGCGAGCAGTACTTC.

This clonotype was seen many times. The chain recombines TRBV5-5 with TRBJ2-1; perhaps D is TRBD1 or TRBD2 (6 bases each). V lost 6 bases to trimming and J lost 8 bases, with 18 bases between them. Germline CDR1 SGHKS, CDR2 YYEKEE (reference sequence). The CDR3 extends over 14 amino acids. This CDR3 reads CASILGGLKDEQFF. For the CDR3, the DNA is TGTGCCAGCATCCTTGGGGGGCTAAAGGATGAGCAGTTCTTC.

This clonotype was seen at least ten times. The chain joins TRBV10-3 to TRBJ1-1; no definite D call. V was pared by 3 bases and J by 1 base, with 12 bases between. This CDR3 has 15 amino acids. Germline lookup yields CDR1 ENHRY and CDR2 SYGVKD. The CDR3 bases are TGTGCCATCAGTGAATATGGGGAGTCGAACACTGAAGCTTTCTTT. It translates to CAISEYGESNTEAFF.

This chain connects TRBV27 to TRBJ2-3, with D uncertain. The CDR3 is 14 amino acids. V dropped 4 bases and J dropped 0 bases, with 8 bases sitting between them. CDR1 MNHEY and CDR2 SMNVEV come from the germline V gene (reference sequence). The DNA for the CDR3 is TGTGCCAGCAGTTGGCAGAAGAGCACAGATACGCAGTATTTT. Protein sequence: CASSWQKSTDTQYF.

V gene TRBV4-1 combines with J gene TRBJ1-1; 9 bases map to TRBD1. V shed 0 bases and J 11 bases; nucleotides not matched to a gene: 10. Germline assignment: CDR1 MGHRA and CDR2 YSYEKL. CDR3 length: 15 residues. The CDR3 DNA reads TGCGCCAGCAGCCAAGAACATACAGGGGGCAGGCAGGCTTTCTTT. Encoded protein: CASSQEHTGGRQAFF.